The entry that follows covers one TCR beta chain sequence. Its antigen remains unidentified. The CDR3 loop spans 13 amino acids. V lost 4 bases and J 7 bases, leaving 13 bases between the germline ends. Germline V gene data show CDR1 as MNHEY and CDR2 as SVGEGT. Thyroid surgery was preceded by no treatment in any patient. The data derive from a study of metastatic and nonmetastatic thyroid tumors. Whole-study context: Across peripheral blood and tumor or nodule tissue samples taken from malignant and benign thyroid patients, the repertoires were compared with one another.

The study's findings and limits: It was reported that TCR beta diversity was significantly higher in malignant thyroid tumors than benign nodules, in blood and tumor.

Under the authors' procedure: CDR3 differences across clinicopathological groups were used to build a distant-metastasis classifier for papillary thyroid cancer. Through MiXCR, TCRdb re-clonotyped the PCR reads. These V and J calls rely on TCRdb rather than the paper's analysis. The data show 35,000 to 50,000 clones, roughly 3.9% seen once. The chain employs TRBV6-2 or TRBV6-3 and TRBJ2-5, with a tentative D call TRBD2 (5 bases). Material: blood. The sequence came from a female donor with papillary thyroid cancer or a benign thyroid nodule (not recorded which). Some clones in this sample may be carry-over from other donors' samples. In nucleotides, the CDR3 is TGTGCCAGCAGTTCTGGAGGTTGGGGGACCCAGTACTTC. As protein: CASSSGGWGTQYF.